This passage covers 22 T cell receptor beta chains from one sample sequenced in a study of spatial heterogeneity in lung cancer. This sample's time point: sample taken at primary tumor resection. In TCRdb, the 5' RACE reads were re-called with MiXCR into one record per CDR3 protein. Of around 92,000 distinct CDR3 sequences listed, 9.5% to 15% are singletons. Specimen: PBMCs, collected at surgery. The receptors stem from a male donor with early-stage non-small cell lung cancer.

The chain uses TRBV20-1 and TRBJ2-1, with TRBD2 identical over 7 bases. Germline CDR1 and CDR2: DFQATT and SNEGSKA (reference sequence). CDR3 length equals 16 residues. Trimming removed 0 bases from V and 4 bases from J; junction bases left unmatched: 9. In nucleotides, the CDR3 is TGCAGTGCTAGAGATTTTGCGGGAGCGGGGTACAATGAGCAGTTCTTC. This encodes CSARDFAGAGYNEQFF.

In DNA form, the CDR3 reads TGTGCCTGGGGCAGGGATAGCAATCAGCCCCAGCATTTT. Translated, it gives CAWGRDSNQPQHF. The chain recombines TRBV30 with TRBJ1-5, with D tentatively TRBD1 (5 bases). Looked up from germline, CDR1 is GTSNPN and CDR2 is SVGIG (reference sequence). The V and J ends lost 5 bases and 0 bases respectively, with 8 bases between them. The CDR3 covers 13 residues.

This clonotype appeared a few times. The J gene is TRBJ1-4, the V gene TRBV5-1; 7 nucleotides align to TRBD1. This CDR3 is 16 amino acids long. The ends lost 0 bases at V and 2 bases at J; junction bases unmatched: 4. Germline V CDR1 and CDR2: SGHRS, YFSETQ. The CDR3 DNA follows: TGCGCCAGCAGCTTGGCCGTGACAGGGACTAATGAAAAACTGTTTTTT. It translates to CASSLAVTGTNEKLFF.

This clonotype was counted ten times or more. This chain connects TRBV5-6 to TRBJ2-7; TRBD2 matches 9 bases. V lost 5 bases and J lost 4; bases outside the gene matches: 4. The CDR3 is 13 residues long. From germline, CDR1 is SGHDT and CDR2 YYEEEE. The DNA of the CDR3 is TGTGCCAGCAGTTTTACTAGCGGGTACGAGCAGTACTTC. It specifies CASSFTSGYEQYF.

Notes on this clonotype: Compared with germline, one end of the junction differs, possibly owing to a read error. This sequence joins TRBV30 and TRBJ1-2; D is ambiguous. CDR1 and CDR2 (germline): GTSNPN, SVGIG (reference sequence). CDR3 length: 12 amino acids. CDR3 protein: CAWSIANTAAFF. Here the CDR3 DNA reads TGTGCCTGGAGTATTGCGAACACCGCCGCATTTTTC.

This clonotype was seen repeatedly, ten times or more. The chain links TRBV11-2 to TRBJ2-2; D not certain. This CDR3 comprises 12 residues. The germline V and J ends were trimmed by 3 bases and 9 bases, with 8 bases remaining between them. Germline loops: CDR1 SGHAT, CDR2 FQNNGV. CDR3 amino acids: CASSFSFRELFF. The CDR3 DNA follows: TGTGCCAGCAGCTTTTCATTCCGGGAGCTGTTTTTT.

This clonotype was counted between two and nine times. The rearrangement uses TRBV7-2 and TRBJ2-5, with 7 bases that match TRBD1. The ends lost 6 bases at V and 4 bases at J; junction bases unmatched: 11. Germline V CDR1 and CDR2: SGHTA, FQGNSA. The length of the CDR3 is 15 residues. CDR3 nucleotide sequence: TGTGCCAGCAGTTTAACACACAGGGGCGGAGAGACCCAGTACTTC. Protein product: CASSLTHRGGETQYF. Filled out from reference TRBV7-2 and TRBJ2-5, the complete variable domain reads GAGVSQSPSNKVTEKGKDVELRCDPISGHTALYWYRQSLGQGLEFLIYFQGNSAPDKSGLPSDRFSAERTGGSVSTLTIQRTQQEDSAVYLCASSLTHRGGETQYFGPGTRLLVL.

This chain uses TRBV7-9 with TRBJ1-2; a weak D match, TRBD1 (5 bases). The germline CDR1 and CDR2 sequences are SEHNR and FQNEAQ (reference sequence). This CDR3 region has 14 residues. Deletions cut 6 bases from V and 6 bases from J, with 17 bases between. The CDR3 coding sequence is TGTGCCAGCAGGAGGGGCCAGGGCGAGGATGGCTACACCTTC. It encodes CASRRGQGEDGYTF.

The chain links TRBV7-9 to TRBJ1-1, with D perhaps TRBD1 (6 bases). The V end was cut by 10 bases, the J end by 0 bases, with 15 bases between. The CDR3 spans 14 residues. Germline loops: CDR1 SEHNR, CDR2 FQNEAQ (reference sequence). The CDR3 sequence: CATSGETLNTEAFF. The CDR3, as DNA: TGTGCCACCTCAGGGGAAACCCTGAACACTGAAGCTTTCTTT.

The J gene is TRBJ1-2, the V gene TRBV7-2; D remains ambiguous. This CDR3 is built from 14 residues. Per germline, CDR1 SGHTA and CDR2 FQGNSA. V was clipped by 4 bases and J by 6 bases, with 15 bases between them. The CDR3 sequence: CASSYGPLGNGYTF. In DNA form, the CDR3 reads TGTGCCAGCAGCTACGGACCCCTAGGGAATGGCTACACCTTC. The full variable domain, rest sourced from reference TRBV7-2 and TRBJ1-2, is GAGVSQSPSNKVTEKGKDVELRCDPISGHTALYWYRQSLGQGLEFLIYFQGNSAPDKSGLPSDRFSAERTGGSVSTLTIQRTQQEDSAVYLCASSYGPLGNGYTFGSGTRLTVV.

The genes are TRBV5-6 and TRBJ2-7; TRBD1 or TRBD2 may be the D gene (5 bases each). The V end lost 4 bases, the J end lost 2 bases, and 13 bases lay between the germline ends. Germline CDR1 SGHDT, CDR2 YYEEEE. The CDR3 is made up of 14 amino acids. CDR3: CASSRRDQPYEQYF. The CDR3 nucleotides are TGTGCCAGCAGCCGCCGGGACCAACCCTACGAGCAGTACTTC.

The V call is TRBV6-6, the J call TRBJ2-1; the match to TRBD2 covers 9 bases. This CDR3 spans 18 amino acids. The V segment lost 2 bases and the J segment 4 bases; nucleotides outside the gene matches: 12. CDR1 MNHNY and CDR2 SVGAGI come from the germline V gene (reference sequence). Written as DNA, the CDR3 is TGTGCCAGCAGTTACCCCATGGTAGAGCGGGGGGAGTACAATGAGCAGTTCTTC. Encoded protein: CASSYPMVERGEYNEQFF.

This clonotype was observed a handful of times. The J gene is TRBJ1-1, the V gene TRBV7-9; 8 nucleotides match TRBD1. J gave up 4 bases and V 4 bases, and 5 bases lay outside the gene matches. Germline V gives CDR1 SEHNR, CDR2 FQNEAQ (reference sequence). The CDR3 sequence is 14 residues long. The CDR3 coding sequence is TGTGCCAGCAGCTACCTTACAGGGGGCACTGAAGCTTTCTTT. It is translated as CASSYLTGGTEAFF.

This clonotype was seen more than once but under ten times. Compared with germline, one end of the junction differs, possibly owing to a read error. The V gene is TRBV6-2 or TRBV6-3, the J gene TRBJ1-1; D remains ambiguous. Germline CDR1 reads MNHEY; CDR2 reads SVGEGT. The CDR3 totals 16 residues. CDR3 bases: TGTGCCAGCAGTCGACTCCTCCAAGGACGCAACAGTGAAGCTTTCTTT. Translated, it gives CASSRLLQGRNSEAFF.

This clonotype was detected a few times. The genes are TRBV10-2 and TRBJ2-1, with 11 bases identical to TRBD2. The V segment lost 6 bases and the J segment 7 bases; nucleotides outside the gene matches: 8. This CDR3 has 15 amino acids. Germline V gene lookup returns CDR1 WSHSY and CDR2 SAAADI. The CDR3 region has the DNA TGCGCCAGCAGAGTAGCGGGGGGGGTTGGAAATGAGCAGTTCTTC. It is translated as CASRVAGGVGNEQFF.

The CDR3 bases are TGTGCCAGCAGCCAAGTAGACACCGGGGAGCTGTTTTTT. Encoded protein: CASSQVDTGELFF. The gene calls are TRBV4-2 and TRBJ2-2; no reliable D call. The V gene's germline CDR1 is LGHNA and CDR2 YNFKEQ. The CDR3 is made up of 13 amino acids. V was clipped by 1 base and J by 3 bases, with 3 bases between them.

Many counts were recorded for this clonotype. The CDR3 protein is CASSFAGNQPQHF. The CDR3, as DNA: TGTGCCAGCAGTTTTGCGGGAAATCAGCCCCAGCATTTT. The chain couples TRBV12-3 or TRBV12-4 to TRBJ1-5; D gene unclear. V shed 3 bases and J shed 4 bases, with 7 bases lying between them. CDR3 length: 13 residues.

The rearrangement links TRBV5-1 to TRBJ2-5, with unresolved D. Trimming cost V 3 bases and J 0 bases, with 6 bases left between them. The CDR3 is 13 residues long. Looked up from germline, CDR1 is SGHRS and CDR2 is YFSETQ. This chain's CDR3 is CASSSQNQETQYF. In nucleotides, the CDR3 is TGCGCCAGCAGCTCCCAGAACCAAGAGACCCAGTACTTC.

The chain couples TRBV30 to TRBJ2-3, with 12 nucleotides matching TRBD2. Germline V gives CDR1 GTSNPN, CDR2 SVGIG (reference sequence). V dropped 3 bases and J dropped 2; count of bases not matched to a gene: 3. This CDR3 comprises 15 residues. The CDR3 DNA sequence: TGTGCCTGGAGGACTAGCGGGGGCTACACAGATACGCAGTATTTT. Its protein product is CAWRTSGGYTDTQYF.

J is TRBJ1-4 and V is TRBV3-1; D not resolved. Germline V gene sequence: CDR1 LGHDT, CDR2 YNNKEL (reference sequence). This CDR3 comprises 14 residues. Trimming cost V 4 bases and J 3 bases, with 9 bases left between them. This chain's CDR3 is CASSLSVANEKLFF. In DNA form, the CDR3 reads TGTGCCAGCAGCCTCTCGGTGGCTAATGAAAAACTGTTTTTT.

This clonotype appeared a few times. The chain employs TRBV7-9 and TRBJ2-7; 8 bases map to TRBD1. The V gene end was trimmed by 5 bases and the J gene end by 2 bases; junction bases not matched to a gene: 11. CDR1 is SEHNR, CDR2 FQNEAQ, per germline (reference sequence). CDR3 size: 16 residues. The CDR3 reads CASSLRSDRAAYEQYF. The CDR3 bases are TGTGCCAGCAGCCTTAGGTCGGACAGGGCAGCCTACGAGCAGTACTTC.

This clonotype was found many times. This chain links TRBV20-1 with TRBJ2-3; no clear D. The V gene lost 0 bases and the J gene lost 3 bases, with 13 bases spanning the gap. The CDR3 has 15 residues. Germline CDR1 DFQATT, CDR2 SNEGSKA (reference sequence). CDR3 residues: CSARDLGVWTDTQYF. For the CDR3, the DNA is TGCAGTGCTAGAGACCTTGGGGTGTGGACAGATACGCAGTATTTT.